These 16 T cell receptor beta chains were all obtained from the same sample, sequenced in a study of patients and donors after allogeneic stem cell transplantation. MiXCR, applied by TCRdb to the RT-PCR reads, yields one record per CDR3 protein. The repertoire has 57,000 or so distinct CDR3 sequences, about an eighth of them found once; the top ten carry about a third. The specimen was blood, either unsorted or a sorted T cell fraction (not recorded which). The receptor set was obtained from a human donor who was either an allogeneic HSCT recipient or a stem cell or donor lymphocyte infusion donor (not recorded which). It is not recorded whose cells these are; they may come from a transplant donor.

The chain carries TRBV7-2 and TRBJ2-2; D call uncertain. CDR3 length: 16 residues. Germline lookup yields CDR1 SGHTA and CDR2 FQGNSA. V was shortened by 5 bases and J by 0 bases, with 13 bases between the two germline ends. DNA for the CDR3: TGTGCCAGCAGCCCCCGGACGTTAGCGAACACCGGGGAGCTGTTTTTT. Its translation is CASSPRTLANTGELFF.

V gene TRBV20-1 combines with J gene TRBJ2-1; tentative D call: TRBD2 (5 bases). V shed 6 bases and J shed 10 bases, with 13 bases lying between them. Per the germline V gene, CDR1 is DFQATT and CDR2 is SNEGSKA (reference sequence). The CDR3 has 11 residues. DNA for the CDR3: TGCAGTGCCCGCGACCCGGGGGAGCAGTTCTTC. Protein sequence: CSARDPGEQFF.

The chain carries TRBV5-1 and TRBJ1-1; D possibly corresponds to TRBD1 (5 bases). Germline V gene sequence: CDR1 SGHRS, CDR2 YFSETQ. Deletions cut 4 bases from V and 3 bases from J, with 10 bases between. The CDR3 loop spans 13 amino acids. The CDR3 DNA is TGCGCCAGCAGCCCTACCAGGGACACTGAAGCTTTCTTT. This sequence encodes CASSPTRDTEAFF.

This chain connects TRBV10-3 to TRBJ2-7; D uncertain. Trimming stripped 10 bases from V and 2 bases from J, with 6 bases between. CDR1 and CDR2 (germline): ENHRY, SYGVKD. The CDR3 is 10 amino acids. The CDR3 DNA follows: TGTGCCACCGCTACCTACGAGCAGTACTTC. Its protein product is CATATYEQYF.

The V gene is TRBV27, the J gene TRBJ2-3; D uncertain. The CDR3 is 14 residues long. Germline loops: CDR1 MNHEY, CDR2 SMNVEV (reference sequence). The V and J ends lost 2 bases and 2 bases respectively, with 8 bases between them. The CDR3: CASSLAGVTDTQYF. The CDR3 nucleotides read TGTGCCAGCAGTTTAGCTGGAGTCACAGATACGCAGTATTTT.

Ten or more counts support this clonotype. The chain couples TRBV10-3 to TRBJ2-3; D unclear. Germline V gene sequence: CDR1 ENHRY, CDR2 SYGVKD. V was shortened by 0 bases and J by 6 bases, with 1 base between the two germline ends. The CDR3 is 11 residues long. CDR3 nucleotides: TGTGCCATCAGTGAGTCGGATACGCAGTATTTT. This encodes CAISESDTQYF.

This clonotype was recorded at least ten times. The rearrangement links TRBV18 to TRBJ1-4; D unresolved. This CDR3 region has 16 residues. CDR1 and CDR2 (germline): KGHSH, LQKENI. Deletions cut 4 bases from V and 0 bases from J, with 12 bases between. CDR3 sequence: CASSLPPGATNEKLFF. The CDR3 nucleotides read TGTGCCAGCTCACTTCCTCCAGGAGCAACTAATGAAAAACTGTTTTTT. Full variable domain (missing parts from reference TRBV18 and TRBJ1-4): NAGVMQNPRHLVRRRGQEARLRCSPMKGHSHVYWYRQLPEEGLKFMVYLQKENIIDESGMPKERFSAEFPKEGPSILRIQQVVRGDSAAYFCASSLPPGATNEKLFFGSGTQLSVL.

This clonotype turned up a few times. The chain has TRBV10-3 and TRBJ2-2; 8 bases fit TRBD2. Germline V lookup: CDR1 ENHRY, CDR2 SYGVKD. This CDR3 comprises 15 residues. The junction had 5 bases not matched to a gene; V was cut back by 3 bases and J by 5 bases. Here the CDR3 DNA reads TGTGCCATCAGTGAAGGCAGCGGGAGAACCGGGGAGCTGTTTTTT. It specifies CAISEGSGRTGELFF.

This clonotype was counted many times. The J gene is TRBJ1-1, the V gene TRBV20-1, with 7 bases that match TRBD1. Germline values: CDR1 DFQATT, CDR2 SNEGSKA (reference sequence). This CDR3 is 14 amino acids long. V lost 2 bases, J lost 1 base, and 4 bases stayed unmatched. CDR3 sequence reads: CSARPYRGNTEAFF. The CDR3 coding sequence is TGCAGTGCTAGACCCTACAGGGGGAACACTGAAGCTTTCTTT.

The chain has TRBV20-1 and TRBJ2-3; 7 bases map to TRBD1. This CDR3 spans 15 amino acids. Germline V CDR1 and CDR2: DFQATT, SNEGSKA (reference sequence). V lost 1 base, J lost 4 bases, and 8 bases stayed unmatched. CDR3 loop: CSARGPGGSPDTQYF. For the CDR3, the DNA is TGCAGTGCTAGAGGCCCAGGGGGATCCCCAGATACGCAGTATTTT.

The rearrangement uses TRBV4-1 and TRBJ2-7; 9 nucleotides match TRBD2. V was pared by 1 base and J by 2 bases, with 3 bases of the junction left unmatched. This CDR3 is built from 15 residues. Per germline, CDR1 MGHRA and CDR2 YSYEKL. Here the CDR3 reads CASSQALAGAYEQYF. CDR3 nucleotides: TGCGCCAGCAGCCAAGCACTAGCGGGCGCCTACGAGCAGTACTTC.

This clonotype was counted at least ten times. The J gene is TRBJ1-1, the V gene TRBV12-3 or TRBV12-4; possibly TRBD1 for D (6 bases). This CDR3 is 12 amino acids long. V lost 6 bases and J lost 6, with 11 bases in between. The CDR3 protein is CASSPTGAEAFF. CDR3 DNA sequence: TGTGCCAGCAGCCCGACAGGTGCTGAAGCTTTCTTT.

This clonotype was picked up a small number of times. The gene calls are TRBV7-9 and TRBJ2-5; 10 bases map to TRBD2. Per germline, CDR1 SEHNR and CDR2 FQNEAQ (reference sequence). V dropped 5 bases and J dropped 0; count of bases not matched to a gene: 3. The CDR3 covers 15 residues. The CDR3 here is CASSGAGGYQETQYF. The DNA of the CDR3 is TGTGCCAGCAGCGGAGCGGGAGGGTACCAAGAGACCCAGTACTTC.

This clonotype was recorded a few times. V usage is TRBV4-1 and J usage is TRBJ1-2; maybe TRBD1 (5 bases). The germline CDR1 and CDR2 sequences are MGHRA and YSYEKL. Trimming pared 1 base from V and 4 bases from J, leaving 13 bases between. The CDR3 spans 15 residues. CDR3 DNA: TGCGCCAGCAGCCAAGTAGGTGGGGGTTTCTATGGCTACACCTTC. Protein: CASSQVGGGFYGYTF.

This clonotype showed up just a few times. The CDR3 loop is CASSLEGGSNTGELFF. The CDR3, as DNA: TGCGCCAGCAGCTTGGAAGGGGGCTCTAACACCGGGGAGCTGTTTTTT. This sequence joins TRBV5-1 and TRBJ2-2, with TRBD1 matching 7 bases. Germline CDR1 is SGHRS and CDR2 is YFSETQ. CDR3 size: 16 residues. The junction had 4 bases not matched to a gene; V was cut back by 0 bases and J by 2 bases.

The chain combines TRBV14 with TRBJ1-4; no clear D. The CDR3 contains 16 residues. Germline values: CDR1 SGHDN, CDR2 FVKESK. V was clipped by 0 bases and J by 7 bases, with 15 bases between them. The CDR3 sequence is CASSQEEGGHVEKLFF. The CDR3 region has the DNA TGTGCCAGCAGCCAAGAAGAGGGAGGGCATGTTGAAAAACTGTTTTTT.